This entry is about one T cell receptor (beta chain). Its antigen is not yet known. The sample holds no much larger clone one base away, and base qualities are not on file. This entry is derived from a study of blood T cell repertoires in COVID-19 (dated by TCRdb to the early 2020s). General notes on the study: Samples from collaborators originated in the United States, Italy and Spain and spanned both the acute and convalescent phases of COVID-19. The prospective study material was composed of cDNA or gDNA derived from T cells, B-cell-depleted T cells, or PBMCs. Subjects who had been exposed to COVID-19, were actively infected with it, or had recovered from it provided the deeply sampled blood TCRbeta repertoires that made up the dataset. The repertoires were released in a freely available public database intended as a resource for research on the immune response to SARS-CoV-2. Samples came from the ongoing ImmuneRACE study (first 160 participants) plus 1,254 subjects from 6 global collaborators. Nearly every sample came with metadata listing a de-identified subject ID, COVID-19 status, age in years and sex. Where available, HLA class I and class II types were obtained from metadata supplied by the sample provider rather than from assay-based typing. The research as a whole found: The amount of clinical and demographic metadata varied by source and participant and was provided uncurated.

TCRbeta CDR3 regions were amplified from genomic DNA using the immunoSEQ Assay, a bias-controlled multiplex PCR. The authors' analysis ran thus. The number of nucleated cells in each sample was estimated by amplification of reference gene primers within the assay. Sequence reads were collapsed and filtered to measure the absolute abundance of every unique TCRbeta CDR3 rearrangement. For each sample, productive Simpson clonality was calculated as the square root of Simpson's diversity index over productive rearrangements. Not all clones reach the TCRdb copy of this immuneACCESS table, which keeps in-frame sequences only. Checked studies attribute under half of the gap to unresolved V genes and leave the rest unexplained. V and J calls and clone size are those listed in that table; D and trimming were worked out from the DNA. This sample gives tens of thousands of clones in total; 70% to 80% of them show up just once. The ten biggest clones cover about 2.1% of the sample.

The collaborating institutions used their own protocols to collect whole blood in K2EDTA tubes. Collaborator samples were shipped for TCRbeta analysis as frozen whole blood, isolated PBMCs, or DNA extracted from either sample type. Sequenced: peripheral blood. This clonotype originated in a man aged 60 to 69 with active COVID-19.

The sequenced DNA: TGTGCCAGCAGTTACAGGGGTGTCCGTCAGCCCCAGCATTTT. Translation gives CASSYRGVRQPQHF. The sequence links TRBV6-2 or TRBV6-3 to TRBJ1-5, with TRBD1 tentatively as D gene (5 bases match). From a lookup of the germline V gene, CDR1 and CDR2 are MNHEY and SVGEGT. Counted from cysteine to phenylalanine, this CDR3 has 14 amino acids. Only the CDR3 portion is preserved as DNA: 42 bases, with reading frame beginning at the first base. V was cut back by 2 bases and J by 6 bases, leaving a gap of 11 bases between them.